Listed below are T cell receptor beta chains from one sample, sequenced in a study of T cell repertoires in cytomegalovirus infection. TCRdb recomputed calls from the reads with MiXCR, one row per CDR3 protein. Of about 180,000 distinct CDR3 sequences in the sample, roughly 15% were seen once. Input material: CD8+ T cells from PBMCs. The receptors were gathered from a human donor in good health (CMV status not recorded). Some clones in this sample may be carry-over from other donors' samples. Each CDR3 is given with its conserved first and last residue. Each record gives: D gene, V gene, clone size, CDR3 length, J gene, CDR3 DNA, CDR3 protein. The D gene is left open where the match is weak. A clone size is listed for some rows: how often the clone was seen (once, few, many), or a class if it is expanded.

d_gene: .
v_gene: TRBV6-5
abundance: .
len: 15
j_gene: TRBJ2-7
CDR3nt: TGTGCCAGCAGTTACTCGGCGGGGAGCTCCTACGAGCAGTACTTC
CDR3aa: CASSYSAGSSYEQYF

d_gene: .
v_gene: TRBV7-8
abundance: once
len: 14
j_gene: TRBJ1-2
CDR3nt: TGTGCCAGCAGCTACAGGCCGAGTAACTATGGCTACACCTTC
CDR3aa: CASSYRPSNYGYTF

d_gene: .
v_gene: TRBV5-1
abundance: .
len: 14
j_gene: TRBJ1-1
CDR3nt: TGCGCCAGCAAATCTGAGGACAAGAACACTGAAGCTTTCTTT
CDR3aa: CASKSEDKNTEAFF

d_gene: .
v_gene: TRBV7-9
abundance: few
len: 17
j_gene: TRBJ2-5
CDR3nt: TGTGCCAGCAGTCCGGGTTCTACTTCTCGGTACCAAGAGACCCAGTACTTC
CDR3aa: CASSPGSTSRYQETQYF

d_gene: .
v_gene: TRBV6-4
abundance: .
len: 14
j_gene: TRBJ2-3
CDR3nt: TGTGCCAGCAGTGAAGGGGGGCTAACAGATACGCAGTATTTT
CDR3aa: CASSEGGLTDTQYF

d_gene: TRBD1
v_gene: TRBV7-2
abundance: .
len: 16
j_gene: TRBJ1-1
CDR3nt: TGTGCCAGCAGCTTACCCAGGGGGGGCGTGAACACTGAAGCTTTCTTT
CDR3aa: CASSLPRGGVNTEAFF

d_gene: TRBD2
v_gene: TRBV29-1
abundance: few
len: 15
j_gene: TRBJ2-7
CDR3nt: TGCAGCGTTGAAGATGGTAGACTAGCTGCCCACGAGCAGTACTTC
CDR3aa: CSVEDGRLAAHEQYF

d_gene: .
v_gene: TRBV29-1
abundance: .
len: 15
j_gene: TRBJ2-3
CDR3nt: TGCAGCGTTGATCAGCCGGGGCTACTCACAGATACGCAGTATTTT
CDR3aa: CSVDQPGLLTDTQYF

d_gene: TRBD2
v_gene: TRBV7-2
abundance: .
len: 16
j_gene: TRBJ2-7
CDR3nt: TGTGCCAGCAGCTTACGGGGGGGGGGCCCGGGGGGCGAGCAGTACTTC
CDR3aa: CASSLRGGGPGGEQYF

d_gene: .
v_gene: TRBV12-3/TRBV12-4
abundance: .
len: 15
j_gene: TRBJ2-7
CDR3nt: TGTGCCAGCAGCGCTCGACAGAGCGCTTCCTACGAGCAGTACTTC
CDR3aa: CASSARQSASYEQYF

d_gene: .
v_gene: TRBV6-6
abundance: few
len: 17
j_gene: TRBJ2-6
CDR3nt: TGTGCCAGCAGTTACTCCCGAGACAGTGCTGGGGCCAACGTCCTGACTTTC
CDR3aa: CASSYSRDSAGANVLTF

d_gene: TRBD2
v_gene: TRBV12-3/TRBV12-4
abundance: .
len: 14
j_gene: TRBJ2-1
CDR3nt: TGTGCCAGCACTATCAGCGGGGGGGGGAATGAGCAGTTCTTC
CDR3aa: CASTISGGGNEQFF

d_gene: TRBD2
v_gene: TRBV7-9
abundance: few
len: 16
j_gene: TRBJ2-1
CDR3nt: TGTGCCAGCAGCGACTTTAGCGGGGGATCCAGCGGTGAGCAGTTCTTC
CDR3aa: CASSDFSGGSSGEQFF

d_gene: .
v_gene: TRBV11-2
abundance: .
len: 13
j_gene: TRBJ1-1
CDR3nt: TGTGCCAGCACCGAGGGACTGAACACTGAAGCTTTCTTT
CDR3aa: CASTEGLNTEAFF

d_gene: TRBD1
v_gene: TRBV7-2
abundance: few
len: 13
j_gene: TRBJ2-7
CDR3nt: TGTGCCAGCGGCAAGACAGGGGGTAACGAGCAGTACTTC
CDR3aa: CASGKTGGNEQYF

d_gene: .
v_gene: TRBV7-2
abundance: large
len: 16
j_gene: TRBJ2-7
CDR3nt: TGTGCCAGCAGCTCATATTACGGGGCGGGATCCTACGAGCAGTACTTC
CDR3aa: CASSSYYGAGSYEQYF

d_gene: .
v_gene: TRBV11-2
abundance: few
len: 13
j_gene: TRBJ2-7
CDR3nt: TGTGCCAGCAGCTTATCGAAGGAAGGCGAGCAGTACTTC
CDR3aa: CASSLSKEGEQYF

d_gene: .
v_gene: TRBV7-6
abundance: .
len: 19
j_gene: TRBJ1-3
CDR3nt: TGTGCCAGCAGCTTAGTTCCCCCCCCGACATCCAGCTCTGGAAACACCATATATTTT
CDR3aa: CASSLVPPPTSSSGNTIYF

d_gene: .
v_gene: TRBV28
abundance: few
len: 16
j_gene: TRBJ1-1
CDR3nt: TGTGCCAGCAGTTCAATGCAGGGAGGCCCGAGCACTGAAGCTTTCTTT
CDR3aa: CASSSMQGGPSTEAFF

d_gene: .
v_gene: TRBV7-2
abundance: few
len: 14
j_gene: TRBJ1-5
CDR3nt: TGTGCCAGCAGCTCGGACGTTAGCAATCAGCCCCAGCATTTT
CDR3aa: CASSSDVSNQPQHF

d_gene: .
v_gene: TRBV12-3/TRBV12-4
abundance: many
len: 14
j_gene: TRBJ2-5
CDR3nt: TGTGCCAGCAGTCGACAGGCCCCCGATCAGACCCAGTACTTC
CDR3aa: CASSRQAPDQTQYF

d_gene: .
v_gene: TRBV7-2
abundance: few
len: 15
j_gene: TRBJ2-7
CDR3nt: TGTGCCAGCAGCCTAACAACGACAGTCACCTACGAGCAGTACTTC
CDR3aa: CASSLTTTVTYEQYF

d_gene: .
v_gene: TRBV20-1
abundance: .
len: 13
j_gene: TRBJ2-7
CDR3nt: TGCAGTGCTAGAGCAAAGACTAAATACGAGCAGTACTTC
CDR3aa: CSARAKTKYEQYF

d_gene: TRBD1
v_gene: TRBV4-1
abundance: .
len: 15
j_gene: TRBJ2-1
CDR3nt: TGCGCCAGCAGCCTAGCCGGGACAGGGGACAATGAGCAGTTCTTC
CDR3aa: CASSLAGTGDNEQFF

d_gene: TRBD2
v_gene: TRBV5-4
abundance: .
len: 14
j_gene: TRBJ2-1
CDR3nt: TGTGCCAGCAGCGCGGGGGGCGGGATCAATGAGCAGTTCTTC
CDR3aa: CASSAGGGINEQFF

d_gene: .
v_gene: TRBV12-3/TRBV12-4
abundance: .
len: 16
j_gene: TRBJ1-5
CDR3nt: TGTGCCAGCAGTCCTGGTCCTAACAAAAGCAATCAGCCCCAGCATTTT
CDR3aa: CASSPGPNKSNQPQHF

d_gene: .
v_gene: TRBV7-8
abundance: .
len: 14
j_gene: TRBJ2-7
CDR3nt: TGTGCCAGCAGCTTAGCTCAGGGTACCTACGAGCAGTACTTC
CDR3aa: CASSLAQGTYEQYF

d_gene: .
v_gene: TRBV25-1
abundance: .
len: 15
j_gene: TRBJ2-3
CDR3nt: TGTGCCAGCAGTGCGTCGAGGAGAATCACAGATACGCAGTATTTT
CDR3aa: CASSASRRITDTQYF

d_gene: .
v_gene: TRBV7-2
abundance: .
len: 13
j_gene: TRBJ2-7
CDR3nt: TGTGCCAGCAGCTTAGCCAGAACCTACGAGCAGTACTTC
CDR3aa: CASSLARTYEQYF

d_gene: .
v_gene: TRBV12-3/TRBV12-4
abundance: .
len: 14
j_gene: TRBJ2-7
CDR3nt: TGTGCCAGCTATGCCCCACTGGGGACCTACGAGCAGTACTTC
CDR3aa: CASYAPLGTYEQYF

d_gene: TRBD1
v_gene: TRBV7-9
abundance: .
len: 15
j_gene: TRBJ1-1
CDR3nt: TGTGCCAGCAGCTCAGAGACAGGGGGCCTCACTGAAGCTTTCTTT
CDR3aa: CASSSETGGLTEAFF

d_gene: TRBD2
v_gene: TRBV4-1
abundance: few
len: 18
j_gene: TRBJ2-1
CDR3nt: TGCGCCAGCAGCCAAGAAAAAGCGGGGGGTGTACAACGCCATGAGCAGTTCTTC
CDR3aa: CASSQEKAGGVQRHEQFF